This T cell receptor beta chain was identified in a study of blood T cells in healthy people across ages. Across the whole study: About one barcoded beta molecule per two T cells came from capture by template switching.

Primers used in a second PCR of roughly 6 to 12 cycles were a sample-barcoded 5' primer and a J-beta primer mix. The template-switch adaptor was a 5' adaptor with 12 random nucleotides. It tagged each cDNA molecule. TCRdb re-derived calls from the 5' RACE reads in MiXCR, one entry per CDR3 protein. The sample lists fewer than 950,000 distinct CDR3 sequences, around half occurring once. Germline V gene sequence: CDR1 SEHNR, CDR2 FQNEAQ (reference sequence). The CDR3 sequence is 12 residues long. Findings and caveats of the study: Possibly, changes in expanded clonotypes were confounded because donor CMV status was unknown. Naive CD4+ cells and diversity were both higher in long-lived donors than in aged donors.

Regarding this clonotype: The target antigen is unknown.

Specimen: blood. The rearrangement joins TRBV7-9 to TRBJ2-5; D unresolved. TRBJ2-7 matches the DNA end more closely, so the J call is doubtful. The clonotype originates from an elderly man in good health. CDR3 nucleotide sequence: TGTGCCAGCAGCTGGGAAAGAGGCGAGCAGTACTTC. Translating it yields CASSWERGEQYF.